One sample yielded the 21 T cell receptor beta chains listed below, sequenced in a study of blood T cell repertoires in COVID-19. Assay used: immunoSEQ multiplex PCR; TCRdb lists only in-frame clones, some missing. The table shows about 72,000 clones, with 86% occurring only once. Sequencing input: peripheral blood. The receptors were gathered from a man under 40 with acute or convalescent COVID-19.

The gene calls are TRBV19 and TRBJ2-1, with a weak D call TRBD1 (5 bases). The germline V gene has CDR1 LNHDA and CDR2 SQIVND (reference sequence). V gave up 5 bases and J gave up 7 bases, with 18 bases separating them. The CDR3 contains 15 residues. CDR3 loop: CASSFTIFQGNEQFF. CDR3 coding DNA: TGTGCCAGTAGTTTTACAATTTTTCAGGGAAATGAGCAGTTCTTC.

The chain recombines TRBV19 with TRBJ1-3, with D maybe TRBD1 (6 bases). V lost 9 bases and J 4 bases, leaving 13 bases between the germline ends. The CDR3 loop spans 13 amino acids. Looked up from germline, CDR1 is LNHDA and CDR2 is SQIVND (reference sequence). CDR3: CASRGLPGNTIYF. The CDR3 DNA reads TGTGCCAGCAGGGGCCTCCCCGGAAACACCATATATTTT.

A remark on this clone: At one end the junction does not follow the germline gene, possibly because of a read error. CDR3 DNA: TGCGCAATTGGGGCTTACGAGCAGTACTTC. Protein: CAIGAYEQYF. The chain couples TRBV28 to TRBJ2-7; tentatively, D is TRBD1 (5 bases). Germline-derived CDR1 and CDR2 are MDHEN and SYDVKM. CDR3 length: 10 amino acids.

This chain uses TRBV7-2 with TRBJ2-5; 8 bases fit TRBD2. Looked up from germline, CDR1 is SGHTA and CDR2 is FQGNSA. This CDR3 region has 16 residues. The trim removed 1 base at V and 4 bases at J, leaving 8 bases unmatched. This CDR3 reads CASSLVAGSGGETQYF. In nucleotides, the CDR3 is TGTGCCAGCAGCTTAGTAGCGGGATCGGGGGGAGAGACCCAGTACTTC.

The chain carries TRBV4-1 and TRBJ2-3; TRBD2 agrees at 14 bases. The V and J ends lost 1 base and 4 bases, in that order; junction bases with no gene match: 1. Germline CDR1 reads MGHRA; CDR2 reads YSYEKL. The CDR3 extends over 16 amino acids. In DNA form, the CDR3 reads TGCGCCAGCAGCCAAGTGGGACTAGCGGGAGCAGATACGCAGTATTTT. It encodes CASSQVGLAGADTQYF.

The chain recombines TRBV28 with TRBJ1-5, with 8 positions matching TRBD1. This CDR3 comprises 14 residues. The germline V gene encodes CDR1 MDHEN and CDR2 SYDVKM. V lost 6 bases and J lost 10; bases outside the gene matches: 11. CDR3 loop: CASRPQGELIPQHF. The CDR3 DNA is TGTGCCAGCAGGCCACAGGGGGAGTTAATCCCCCAGCATTTT.

This chain joins TRBV7-8 and TRBJ1-5; D gene ambiguous. This CDR3 spans 12 amino acids. Looked up from germline, CDR1 is SGHVS and CDR2 is FQNEAQ. The V end lost 5 bases, the J end lost 4 bases, and 6 bases lay between the germline ends. CDR3 residues: CASSPFNQPQHF. The CDR3 DNA reads TGTGCCAGCAGCCCGTTTAATCAGCCCCAGCATTTT. Variable domain in full (rest from reference TRBV7-8 and TRBJ1-5): GAGVSQSPRYKVAKRGQDVALRCDPISGHVSLFWYQQALGQGPEFLTYFQNEAQLDKSGLPSDRFFAERPEGSVSTLKIQRTQQEDSAVYLCASSPFNQPQHFGDGTRLSIL.

The J gene is TRBJ2-3, the V gene TRBV29-1; no clear D gene. The germline CDR1 and CDR2 sequences are SQVTM and ANQGSEA. This CDR3 region has 11 residues. V lost 7 bases and J 11 bases, leaving 16 bases between the germline ends. The CDR3 spells CSERSSAKQYF. Here the CDR3 DNA reads TGCAGCGAACGTAGCAGCGCGAAGCAGTATTTT.

This clone showed up just a few times. This chain links TRBV7-2 with TRBJ1-5; D is unclear. The CDR3 has 13 amino acids. Per germline, CDR1 SGHTA and CDR2 FQGNSA. Trimming removed 5 bases at V and 7 bases at J, with 12 bases between. CDR3 sequence reads: CASSAGGVQPQHF. The CDR3 DNA reads as TGTGCCAGCAGCGCCGGAGGAGTCCAGCCCCAGCATTTT.

The J gene is TRBJ1-4, the V gene TRBV9, with a tentative D call TRBD1 (6 bases). Trimming took 3 bases from V and 8 from J, leaving 8 bases between them. This CDR3 is built from 12 residues. CDR1 SGDLS and CDR2 YYNGEE come from the germline V gene. The CDR3 here is CASSDTGEKLFF. CDR3 in DNA: TGTGCCAGCAGCGATACAGGGGAAAAACTGTTTTTT. The full variable domain, with the rest looked up from reference TRBV9 and TRBJ1-4, is DSGVTQTPKHLITATGQRVTLRCSPRSGDLSVYWYQQSLDQGLQFLIQYYNGEERAKGNILERFSAQQFPDLHSELNLSSLELGDSALYFCASSDTGEKLFFGSGTQLSVL.

The J gene is TRBJ2-3, the V gene TRBV5-4; tentatively, D is TRBD2 (6 bases). This CDR3 is built from 15 residues. CDR1 and CDR2 (germline): SGHNT, YYREEE (reference sequence). The V gene lost 4 bases and the J gene lost 2 bases, with 14 bases spanning the gap. CDR3 nucleotides: TGTGCCAGCAGCCCTGGAGGGATTATCACAGATACGCAGTATTTT. This codes for CASSPGGIITDTQYF. Full variable domain (rest looked up from reference TRBV5-4 and TRBJ2-3): ETGVTQSPTHLIKTRGQQVTLRCSSQSGHNTVSWYQQALGQGPQFIFQYYREEENGRGNFPPRFSGLQFPNYSSELNVNALELDDSALYLCASSPGGIITDTQYFGPGTRLTVL.

This sequence joins TRBV28 and TRBJ2-1; TRBD2 matches 7 bases. J gave up 7 bases and V 3 bases, and 6 bases lay outside the gene matches. In germline, CDR1 is MDHEN, CDR2 SYDVKM. The CDR3 sequence is 14 residues long. The CDR3 here is CASSFSGRVNEQFF. CDR3 bases: TGTGCCAGCAGTTTTAGTGGGAGGGTGAATGAGCAGTTCTTC.

By share of the sample, this clone is medium-sized (0.01 to 0.1%). The chain is built from TRBV4-3 and TRBJ2-2; 7 positions agree with TRBD1. The trim removed 0 bases at V and 5 bases at J, leaving 9 bases unmatched. Germline-derived CDR1 and CDR2 are LGHNA and YSLEER. This CDR3 is built from 17 residues. CDR3 in DNA: TGCGCCAGCAGCCAAGATCTAGACAGGGTGGTAACCGGGGAGCTGTTTTTT. It specifies CASSQDLDRVVTGELFF.

V is TRBV28 and J is TRBJ1-5; the D is unclear. Germline values: CDR1 MDHEN, CDR2 SYDVKM. Trimming pared 4 bases from V and 7 bases from J, leaving 11 bases between. The CDR3 is made up of 13 amino acids. The CDR3 DNA follows: TGTGCCAGCAGTTCCCCACGGAGGCAGCCCCAGCATTTT. Protein sequence: CASSSPRRQPQHF.

The chain employs TRBV4-3 and TRBJ2-2, with 9 positions matching TRBD1. This CDR3 is built from 15 residues. The ends lost 4 bases at V and 7 bases at J; junction bases unmatched: 7. Germline assignment: CDR1 LGHNA and CDR2 YSLEER. CDR3 loop: CASSPQGARGGELFF. Written as DNA, the CDR3 is TGCGCCAGCAGCCCACAGGGGGCGCGTGGCGGGGAGCTGTTTTTT.

This chain connects TRBV28 to TRBJ1-2; TRBD1 matches 10 bases. CDR1 and CDR2 (germline): MDHEN, SYDVKM. With V trimmed by 8 bases and J by 8 bases, 20 bases remained unmatched. CDR3 length: 17 amino acids. DNA for the CDR3: TGTGCCAGCTCGTCCCCGTCTTCCGGGACAGGGGCTGGCGGCTACACCTTC. It encodes CASSSPSSGTGAGGYTF.

The chain is built from TRBV6-5 and TRBJ1-5, with D perhaps matching TRBD1 (5 bases). This CDR3 comprises 14 residues. Germline CDR1 reads MNHEY; CDR2 reads SVGAGI. V was shortened by 11 bases and J by 3 bases, with 17 bases between the two germline ends. The CDR3 spells CAGGAGLPNQPQHF. CDR3 DNA: TGTGCCGGGGGAGCGGGACTCCCCAATCAGCCCCAGCATTTT.

This clone has only a few counts. CDR3 sequence reads: CASSQLAGGREQYF. The CDR3 coding sequence is TGCGCCAGCAGCCAACTAGCGGGAGGCAGAGAGCAGTACTTC. The V call is TRBV4-1, the J call TRBJ2-7, with 11 bases identical to TRBD2. The CDR3 is 14 amino acids. Losses at the gene ends were 2 bases for V and 7 bases for J; bases not matched to a gene: 4. Germline CDR1 and CDR2: MGHRA and YSYEKL.

This clone was seen only a few times. The chain links TRBV7-3 to TRBJ2-3; the match to TRBD2 covers 9 bases. The J segment lost 4 bases and the V segment lost 5 bases, leaving 10 bases of the junction unmatched. Germline V gives CDR1 SGHTA, CDR2 FQGTGA. CDR3 size: 16 residues. In nucleotides, the CDR3 is TGTGCCAGCAGCAGCCTGGGGCGGGAGGGCGCAGATACGCAGTATTTT. This codes for CASSSLGREGADTQYF.

The chain couples TRBV9 to TRBJ2-7; maybe TRBD2 (6 bases). Germline V gene sequence: CDR1 SGDLS, CDR2 YYNGEE. The CDR3 spans 16 residues. V lost 1 base, J lost 8 bases, and 22 bases lay in between. CDR3 protein: CASSVSVGETGLKQYF. DNA for the CDR3: TGTGCCAGCAGCGTATCCGTTGGGGAGACGGGACTGAAGCAGTACTTC.

The rearrangement joins TRBV7-2 to TRBJ2-2, with D tentatively TRBD1 (6 bases). CDR1 is SGHTA and CDR2 is FQGNSA in the germline V gene. The ends were cut back, 1 base at V and 2 bases at J, with 8 bases in the middle. There are 15 residues in the CDR3. The CDR3 DNA follows: TGTGCCAGCAGCTTAGGAGGGGGAAACACCGGGGAGCTGTTTTTT. Translating it yields CASSLGGGNTGELFF.